The next 31 T cell receptor beta chains were all read from a single sample in a study of breast tumors, draining lymph nodes, adjacent tissues. TCRdb re-analysed the multiplex PCR reads in MiXCR, keeping a single row per CDR3 protein. The repertoire consists of around 140,000 distinct CDR3 sequences, with approximately 20% occurring once and the leading ten covering 2.5% to 3%. Axillary draining lymph nodes of breast cancer patients supplied the node samples. Sequenced input: axillary lymph node tissue. These receptors were collected from a female donor with breast cancer. Some clones in this sample may be carry-over from other donors' samples.

In this sample, this clonotype turned up many times. This sequence joins TRBV5-4 and TRBJ2-2; 9 bases match TRBD1. Germline CDR1 is SGHNT and CDR2 is YYREEE (reference sequence). V lost 4 bases, J lost 1 base, and 2 bases stayed unmatched. This CDR3 has 15 residues. The CDR3 is CASSRGQGNTGELFF. The CDR3 DNA reads as TGTGCCAGCAGCAGGGGACAGGGGAACACCGGGGAGCTGTTTTTT.

This clonotype was seen a handful of times. The rearrangement uses TRBV6-2 or TRBV6-3 and TRBJ2-1; TRBD2 agrees at 13 bases. The CDR3 has 15 amino acids. V was pared by 6 bases and J by 3 bases, with 2 bases of the junction left unmatched. Germline CDR1 and CDR2: MNHEY and SVGEGT. CDR3 in amino acids: CASRRTSGSYNEQFF. Written as DNA, the CDR3 is TGTGCCAGCAGAAGGACTAGCGGGAGCTACAATGAGCAGTTCTTC.

There are many counts of this clonotype. The chain recombines TRBV20-1 with TRBJ2-7; 8 positions match TRBD1. V lost 3 bases, J lost 6 bases, and 7 bases stayed unmatched. The CDR3 contains 13 residues. CDR1 is DFQATT and CDR2 is SNEGSKA in the germline V gene (reference sequence). CDR3 DNA: TGCAGTGCTAGTAAGGACAGGGTAGGCGAGCAGTACTTC. Amino acid sequence: CSASKDRVGEQYF.

Many counts were recorded for this clonotype. The rearrangement joins TRBV11-3 to TRBJ2-7; D call uncertain. Germline assignment: CDR1 SGHNT and CDR2 YENEEA. V lost 6 bases to trimming and J lost 0 bases, with 15 bases between them. There are 15 residues in the CDR3. The CDR3 reads CASSSDPPSSYEQYF. The CDR3 bases are TGTGCCAGCAGTTCGGATCCCCCCTCCTCCTACGAGCAGTACTTC. Filled out from reference TRBV11-3 and TRBJ2-7, the complete variable domain reads EAGVVQSPRYKIIEKKQPVAFWCNPISGHNTLYWYLQNLGQGPELLIRYENEEAVDDSQLPKDRFSAERLKGVDSTLKIQPAELGDSAVYLCASSSDPPSSYEQYFGPGTRLTVT.

This clonotype was observed many times. V usage is TRBV6-2 or TRBV6-3 and J usage is TRBJ2-7; 10 bases agree with TRBD2. This CDR3 comprises 15 residues. V trimming: 4 bases; J trimming: 0 bases; junction bases outside the gene matches: 3. In germline, CDR1 is MNHEY, CDR2 SVGEGT. CDR3 in DNA: TGTGCCAGCAGTTCAGCGGGAGGGATCTCCTACGAGCAGTACTTC. As protein: CASSSAGGISYEQYF.

This clonotype has at least ten counts. V usage is TRBV20-1 and J usage is TRBJ2-1; 8 bases are a match to TRBD2. Per the germline V gene, CDR1 is DFQATT and CDR2 is SNEGSKA (reference sequence). The CDR3 contains 16 residues. Losses at the gene ends were 2 bases for V and 9 bases for J; bases not matched to a gene: 15. CDR3 bases: TGCAGTGCTAGACCCCGGTCAGCGGGAGTAGAGAGTGAGCAGTTCTTC. It encodes CSARPRSAGVESEQFF.

Many counts were recorded for this clonotype. The chain is built from TRBV4-2 and TRBJ2-7; the match to TRBD2 covers 11 bases. Trimming cost V 4 bases and J 1 base; bases outside gene matches: 9. The length of the CDR3 is 17 residues. The germline V gene has CDR1 LGHNA and CDR2 YNFKEQ. Here the CDR3 reads CASSRYSTSGVSYEQYF. The CDR3 nucleotides read TGTGCCAGCAGCCGGTATTCGACTAGCGGGGTTTCCTACGAGCAGTACTTC.

This chain uses TRBV6-2 or TRBV6-3 with TRBJ2-7, with 12 bases fitting TRBD2. The V gene's germline CDR1 is MNHEY and CDR2 SVGEGT. V trimming: 11 bases; J trimming: 3 bases; junction bases outside the gene matches: 8. The CDR3 sequence is 14 residues long. The CDR3 sequence is CAGQLAGGHYEQYF. CDR3 nucleotide sequence: TGTGCCGGACAACTAGCGGGAGGCCACTACGAGCAGTACTTC.

This clonotype was observed a single time. A clone one base away is much larger, so this may be a read error. The conserved phenylalanine or tryptophan is not found at the CDR3 terminus, so this likely reflects a read error. CDR3 in DNA: TGTGCCAGTAGCTTACGACAGGGAACCGGGGAGCTGTTTGTT. This encodes CASSLRQGTGELFV. The chain combines TRBV19 with TRBJ2-2; 7 bases align to TRBD1. This CDR3 contains 14 residues. Germline V gene lookup returns CDR1 LNHDA and CDR2 SQIVND (reference sequence). The ends lost 6 bases at V and 5 bases at J; junction bases unmatched: 6.

This clonotype has at least ten counts. This rearrangement joins TRBV12-3 or TRBV12-4 to TRBJ2-2, with D hard to call. V lost 5 bases and J 5 bases, leaving 9 bases between the germline ends. The CDR3 is made up of 13 amino acids. CDR3 sequence (DNA): TGTGCCAGCAGTGACATAGGGACCGGGGAGCTGTTTTTT. Protein sequence: CASSDIGTGELFF.

DNA for the CDR3: TGTGCCAGCAGCCAAAAACTAGTGGCCCAGTACTTC. It translates to CASSQKLVAQYF. This chain connects TRBV3-1 to TRBJ2-5; TRBD2 is a possible D gene (5 bases). Germline CDR1 and CDR2: LGHDT and YNNKEL (reference sequence). The length of the CDR3 is 12 residues. Trimming left V 2 bases short and J 9 bases short, with 10 bases between.

With respect to this clonotype: This sequence may be a read error, since a much larger clone differs from it by one base. This sequence joins TRBV6-6 and TRBJ2-3, with D possibly TRBD2 on 6 matching bases. V gave up 8 bases and J gave up 2 bases, with 14 bases separating them. Germline CDR1 is MNHNY and CDR2 is SVGAGI (reference sequence). The CDR3 sequence is 14 residues long. This chain's CDR3 is CASEKADYTDTQYF. Here the CDR3 DNA reads TGTGCCAGCGAAAAAGCGGACTACACAGATACGCAGTATTTT.

This clonotype was recorded at least ten times. This chain connects TRBV20-1 to TRBJ2-7, with D possibly matching TRBD1 (6 bases). The ends were cut back, 5 bases at V and 2 bases at J, with 13 bases in the middle. The CDR3 spans 13 residues. CDR1 DFQATT and CDR2 SNEGSKA come from the germline V gene (reference sequence). In DNA form, the CDR3 reads TGCAGTGCTCTGAGGCAGGGGACCTACGAGCAGTACTTC. It yields the protein CSALRQGTYEQYF.

There are many counts of this clonotype. The chain couples TRBV20-1 to TRBJ1-6; D perhaps matches TRBD1 (6 bases). V lost 0 bases and J 9 bases, leaving 18 bases between the germline ends. This CDR3 is built from 16 residues. Germline CDR1 DFQATT, CDR2 SNEGSKA (reference sequence). CDR3 sequence reads: CSARDPAGAAFSPLHF. The CDR3, as DNA: TGCAGTGCTAGAGATCCTGCGGGGGCAGCGTTTTCACCCCTCCACTTT.

This clonotype was counted between two and nine times. The V call is TRBV19, the J call TRBJ1-4; TRBD1 is a possible D gene (5 bases). Germline V gives CDR1 LNHDA, CDR2 SQIVND (reference sequence). V was cut by 7 bases and J by 17 bases, with 23 bases left in between. The CDR3 has 13 amino acids. CDR3 amino acids: CASKDVNLGLSFF. CDR3 nucleotide sequence: TGTGCCAGTAAGGATGTTAATTTGGGGCTTTCTTTTTTT.

Comment on this clonotype: This clone may be a read error of a much larger clone one base away. V usage is TRBV6-5 and J usage is TRBJ2-1; 11 bases agree with TRBD2. Germline V gene lookup returns CDR1 MNHEY and CDR2 SVGAGI. After removal of 2 bases from V and 7 bases from J, the junction contained 4 bases not matched to a gene. This CDR3 has 15 amino acids. CDR3 nucleotide sequence: TGTGCCAGCAGTTACAGGCCTAGCGGGAGGAATGAGCAGTTCTTC. As protein: CASSYRPSGRNEQFF.

This clonotype has a count of ten or more. The chain joins TRBV29-1 to TRBJ1-2; no reliable D call. The V gene's germline CDR1 is SQVTM and CDR2 ANQGSEA. Trimming left V 6 bases short and J 6 bases short, with 17 bases between. The CDR3 runs 13 residues. CDR3 loop: CSVGPLGRDGYTF. The CDR3 nucleotides are TGCAGCGTAGGCCCTCTGGGTCGCGATGGCTACACCTTC. Filled out from reference TRBV29-1 and TRBJ1-2, the complete variable domain reads SAVISQKPSRDICQRGTSLTIQCQVDSQVTMMFWYRQQPGQSLTLIATANQGSEATYESGFVIDKFPISRPNLTFSTLTVSNMSPEDSSIYLCSVGPLGRDGYTFGSGTRLTVV.

About this clonotype: A much larger clone lies a single base off, so this may be a read error. J is TRBJ2-7 and V is TRBV6-2 or TRBV6-3; D is unresolved. The CDR3 is made up of 18 amino acids. The germline gives CDR1 MNHEY, CDR2 SVGEGT. CDR3 region: CAGSYSNSRGRFSYEQYF. DNA of the CDR3: TGTGCCGGCAGTTACTCGAATTCACGTGGCAGGTTCTCCTACGAGCAGTACTTC.

This clonotype appeared a few times. Being one base from a much bigger clone, this may be a read error. The chain employs TRBV20-1 and TRBJ2-7, with a weak D call TRBD2 (5 bases). The CDR3 consists of 14 residues. The V gene's germline CDR1 is DFQATT and CDR2 SNEGSKA (reference sequence). Deletions cut 6 bases from V and 2 bases from J, with 17 bases between. CDR3 nucleotide sequence: TGCAGTGCGTCCGGGGTCACCTTCCCCTACGAGCAGTACTTC. Translation: CSASGVTFPYEQYF.

About this clonotype itself: Since a much larger clone is just one base distant, this may be a read error. The V and J genes are TRBV4-3 and TRBJ1-4; D remains unclear. Germline V gives CDR1 LGHNA, CDR2 YSLEER. The length of the CDR3 is 15 residues. The CDR3 region has the DNA TGCGCCAGCAGCCAAGGGGCTACAACTAATGAAAAACTGTCTTTT. This sequence encodes CASSQGATTNEKLSF.

This clonotype was detected ten times or more. V usage is TRBV20-1 and J usage is TRBJ2-5, with TRBD2 matching 10 bases. The CDR3 runs to 14 residues. Germline assignment: CDR1 DFQATT and CDR2 SNEGSKA (reference sequence). Unmatched junction bases numbered 5, after V lost 4 bases and J lost 3 bases. CDR3 sequence: CSATAGTSEETQYF. The CDR3 region has the DNA TGCAGTGCTACGGCCGGGACTAGCGAAGAGACCCAGTACTTC.

To note about this clonotype: The germline gene is not matched at one end of the junction; a read error may be the cause. The chain has TRBV12-5 and TRBJ2-1; 8 bases match TRBD2. CDR3 length: 16 amino acids. CDR1 LGHNT and CDR2 FRNRAP come from the germline V gene. CDR3 in amino acids: CASGLPTAGVYNERFF. CDR3 DNA sequence: TGTGCTAGCGGTTTGCCCACAGCGGGAGTTTACAATGAGCGGTTCTTC.

There are a few counts of this clonotype. The chain has TRBV2 and TRBJ2-7; the D is unclear. Per germline, CDR1 SNHLY and CDR2 FYNNEI. With 5 bases removed from V and 2 bases from J, the gap between germline ends came to 10 bases. The CDR3 loop spans 13 amino acids. CDR3 loop: CASSTTVTYEQYF. The CDR3 nucleotides are TGTGCCAGCAGTACGACCGTCACCTACGAGCAGTACTTC.

In regard to this clonotype: A read error may be the cause here, since a much bigger clone is one base away. The missing conserved phenylalanine or tryptophan at the end of this CDR3 makes a read error likely. The chain employs TRBV5-1 and TRBJ2-7; maybe TRBD1 (5 bases). Germline V gene lookup returns CDR1 SGHRS and CDR2 YFSETQ. Trimming left V 5 bases short and J 0 bases short, with 12 bases between. CDR3 length: 14 residues. CDR3 DNA sequence: TGCGCCAGCAGAAGCAGGGCAAACTCCTACGAGCAGTACCTC. Residues: CASRSRANSYEQYL.

A remark on this clonotype: This may be a read error, as it is one base from a much larger clone. Here the CDR3 DNA reads TGTGCCAGCAGCGTAGAGGGTGGATTCTCCTACAATGAGCAGTTCTTC. Protein sequence: CASSVEGGFSYNEQFF. The chain links TRBV9 to TRBJ2-1; D uncertain. CDR1 and CDR2 (germline): SGDLS, YYNGEE. The CDR3 is 16 residues long. Trimming pared 0 bases from V and 0 bases from J, leaving 10 bases between.

There are many counts of this clonotype. The V gene is TRBV2, the J gene TRBJ2-3; D not certain. Trimming shortened V by 6 bases and J by 4 bases, and 8 bases separated the two germline ends. The length of the CDR3 is 12 residues. Germline V gene lookup returns CDR1 SNHLY and CDR2 FYNNEI. CDR3 in DNA: TGTGCCAGCAGGGAGATAGCAGATACGCAGTATTTT. This translates into CASREIADTQYF.

This clonotype has a count of ten or more. This chain's CDR3 is CASSLAGQAYEQYF. The CDR3 coding sequence is TGTGCCAGCAGCTTAGCGGGACAGGCATACGAGCAGTACTTC. This rearrangement joins TRBV7-2 to TRBJ2-7; 8 bases align to TRBD1. V was pared by 0 bases and J by 4 bases, with 2 bases of the junction left unmatched. This CDR3 spans 14 amino acids. Per germline, CDR1 SGHTA and CDR2 FQGNSA.

This clonotype was seen repeatedly, ten times or more. The CDR3 protein is CASSLGRRTDTQYF. CDR3 DNA: TGTGCCAGCAGCTTGGGCAGAAGGACAGATACGCAGTATTTT. This chain connects TRBV5-6 to TRBJ2-3; D uncertain. The V end was cut by 0 bases, the J end by 3 bases, with 8 bases between. Germline values: CDR1 SGHDT, CDR2 YYEEEE. The CDR3 is made up of 14 amino acids. Supplemented by reference TRBV5-6 and TRBJ2-3, the full variable domain reads DAGVTQSPTHLIKTRGQQVTLRCSPKSGHDTVSWYQQALGQGPQFIFQYYEEEERQRGNFPDRFSGHQFPNYSSELNVNALLLGDSALYLCASSLGRRTDTQYFGPGTRLTVL.

This clonotype has a handful of counts. This chain links TRBV28 with TRBJ2-2; D is possibly TRBD1 (8 bases). The CDR3 is 15 amino acids. Between the trimmed V and J ends, which lost 4 bases and 3 bases, there was a span of 12 bases. The germline V gene encodes CDR1 MDHEN and CDR2 SYDVKM. The CDR3 DNA sequence: TGTGCCAGCAGTTACAGGGGGGGATACACCGGGGAGCTGTTTTTT. The encoded protein is CASSYRGGYTGELFF. The complete variable domain, with remaining parts taken from reference TRBV28 and TRBJ2-2, reads DVKVTQSSRYLVKRTGEKVFLECVQDMDHENMFWYRQDPGLGLRLIYFSYDVKMKEKGDIPEGYSVSREKKERFSLILESASTNQTSMYLCASSYRGGYTGELFFGEGSRLTVL.

This clonotype occurred many times. The V gene is TRBV9, the J gene TRBJ1-2; D perhaps matches TRBD1 (5 bases). The CDR3 spans 14 residues. The germline V gene has CDR1 SGDLS and CDR2 YYNGEE. Deletions cut 0 bases from V and 7 bases from J, with 13 bases between. CDR3 sequence reads: CASSVDRIAGGYTF. The DNA of the CDR3 is TGTGCCAGCAGCGTAGACAGGATTGCAGGTGGCTACACCTTC. The variable domain in full, with the rest retrieved from reference TRBV9 and TRBJ1-2, is DSGVTQTPKHLITATGQRVTLRCSPRSGDLSVYWYQQSLDQGLQFLIQYYNGEERAKGNILERFSAQQFPDLHSELNLSSLELGDSALYFCASSVDRIAGGYTFGSGTRLTVV.

This clonotype was seen many times. Here the CDR3 reads CASSLDRRANVLTF. In DNA form, the CDR3 reads TGTGCCAGCAGCTTAGATAGGCGGGCCAACGTCCTGACTTTC. J is TRBJ2-6 and V is TRBV11-3; D unresolved. The germline CDR1 and CDR2 sequences are SGHNT and YENEEA. This CDR3 is 14 amino acids long. The V and J ends lost 0 bases and 5 bases respectively, with 5 bases between them.